This is a list of T cell receptor beta chains from one sample in a study of blood T cell repertoires in COVID-19. Clones were read by immunoSEQ multiplex PCR, and TCRdb kept only the in-frame ones, dropping some. The sample shows some 20,000 clones, 86% of them seen only once. Sequenced material: peripheral blood. Receptors were obtained from a man in his 70s with acute or convalescent COVID-19. The CDR3 runs from the conserved cysteine through the conserved F or W. D genes are given only for firm matches. Size tells how often a clone was seen (once, few, many) or the class of an expanded clone, and some rows leave it out.

size,V,D,J,DNA,CDR3
.,TRBV4-2,TRBD2,TRBJ2-3,TGTGCCAGCAGGGCGGGAGAACTGTCAAGAGATACGCAGTATTTT,CASRAGELSRDTQYF
.,TRBV10-3,TRBD1,TRBJ1-6,TGTGCCATAGGGGACAGCGGAAACAATTCACCCCTCCACTTT,CAIGDSGNNSPLHF
few,TRBV19,TRBD1,TRBJ2-2,TGTGCCAGTGGGACAGGGGGGCGACTCACCGGGGAGCTGTTTTTT,CASGTGGRLTGELFF
few,TRBV5-1,.,TRBJ1-6,TGCGCCAGCACTTCCGAGAGCTCCTATAATTCACCCCTCCACTTT,CASTSESSYNSPLHF
.,TRBV7-9,.,TRBJ2-6,TGTGCCAGCAGCTTCCCCATCAGCAGGGTTTCTGGGGCCAACGTCCTGACTTTC,CASSFPISRVSGANVLTF
.,TRBV7-9,.,TRBJ1-1,TGTGCCAGCAGCTCCGCGGGGGCCAACACTGAAGCTTTCTTT,CASSSAGANTEAFF
.,TRBV19,TRBD1,TRBJ1-5,TGTGCCAGTAGTGGGACAGGCAATCAGCCCCAGCATTTT,CASSGTGNQPQHF
.,TRBV7-2,TRBD2,TRBJ2-5,TGTGCCAGCAGCCAACCCAGCGGGAGCTGGGGAGAGACCCAGTACTTC,CASSQPSGSWGETQYF
.,TRBV20-1,TRBD2,TRBJ2-1,TGCAGTGCTAGTACTAGCGGGAGACTCTACAATGAGCAGTTCTTC,CSASTSGRLYNEQFF
few,TRBV29-1,TRBD1,TRBJ2-7,TGCAGCGTCGCCGAGGACAGGGGGTACGAGCAGTACTTC,CSVAEDRGYEQYF
.,TRBV5-4,TRBD2,TRBJ2-5,TGTGCCAGCAGCTTGGCGCCTAGCGGGAGTAAAGAGACCCAGTACTTC,CASSLAPSGSKETQYF
.,TRBV27,TRBD2,TRBJ2-3,TGTGCCAGCAGTTTATTTATGAAGGCGGGAGGGTTAGATACGCAGTATTTT,CASSLFMKAGGLDTQYF
.,TRBV9,TRBD1,TRBJ2-2,TGTGCCAGCAGCGTAGATCGGGACAGGGGCACCGGGGAGCTGTTTTTT,CASSVDRDRGTGELFF
.,TRBV5-1,.,TRBJ1-2,TGCGCCAGCAGCTTGGCCGAACAGGGCCCTGGCTACACCTTC,CASSLAEQGPGYTF
once,TRBV6-5,.,TRBJ1-5,TGTGCCAGCGCCGGACAGCAATCGAATCAGCCCCAGCATTTT,CASAGQQSNQPQHF
.,TRBV5-4,.,TRBJ2-5,TGTGCCAGCTCGCAGGGGGGTCATCAAGAGACCCAGTACTTC,CASSQGGHQETQYF
.,TRBV4-1,.,TRBJ1-5,TGCGCCAGCAGCCCCGGAGGATCAGGGGCTGGCAATCAGCCCCAGCATTTT,CASSPGGSGAGNQPQHF
.,TRBV5-6,.,TRBJ2-7,TGTGCCAGCAGCTTCGGTTTTAGCAGCTCCTACGAGCAGTACTTC,CASSFGFSSSYEQYF
once,TRBV9,TRBD2,TRBJ2-7,TGTGCCAGCAGCCCCTTGTGGGAGGGCCCCTACGAGCAGTACTTC,CASSPLWEGPYEQYF
.,TRBV18,.,TRBJ1-2,TGTGCCAGCTCACCTTCCGCGGCGGATCGGTATGGCTACACCTTC,CASSPSAADRYGYTF
.,TRBV7-2,.,TRBJ2-5,TGTGCCAGCAGCTTAAATAGCAACCGGGAGACCCAGTACTTC,CASSLNSNRETQYF